The T cell receptor beta chain under discussion was sequenced for a study of blood T cell repertoires in COVID-19. Across the study: Both acute and convalescent COVID-19 samples were obtained from the United States, Italy and Spain. Sample material is recorded as cDNA or gDNA derived from T cells, B-cell-depleted T cells, or PBMCs.

Study processing details: Reference gene primer amplification gave estimated nucleated cell counts. Data came from immunoSEQ multiplex PCR; TCRdb stores just in-frame clones and leaves some out. The DNA was the basis for D and trimming; V, J and clone size are from that table. The sample includes roughly 150,000 clones, roughly 82% of them seen just once. The germline gives CDR1 MNHEY, CDR2 SVGAGI. There are 14 residues in the CDR3. The ends were cut back, 5 bases at V and 3 bases at J, with 13 bases in the middle. The chain employs TRBV6-5 and TRBJ1-1; D is perhaps TRBD1 (5 bases). Sequencing input: peripheral blood. This receptor was identified in a woman in her 50s in a cohort sampled during active or convalescent COVID-19. This chain's CDR3 is CASSRRGGYTEAFF. The CDR3 DNA reads TGTGCCAGCAGTCGACGGGGGGGGTACACTGAAGCTTTCTTT.